These T cell receptor beta chains were read from a single sample in a study of blood T cell repertoires in COVID-19. TCRdb's copy holds only in-frame clones and misses some; the assay was immunoSEQ multiplex PCR. Seen here are about 140,000 clones, about 81% observed once, and the top ten hold about 4%. Sequencing used peripheral blood. The receptors stem from a woman of 80 years or more with acute or convalescent COVID-19. Each CDR3 is given with its conserved first and last residue. A D gene is named only where the DNA matches it firmly. The size of a clone is reported for some rows only, either as once, few or many, or as a class for expanded clones.

d_gene | j_gene | abundance | v_gene | CDR3aa | CDR3nt
TRBD2 | TRBJ2-2 | NA | TRBV10-3 | CAISAWTSGGADGELFF | TGTGCCATCAGTGCCTGGACTAGCGGGGGGGCCGACGGGGAGCTGTTTTTT
TRBD1 | TRBJ1-2 | NA | TRBV7-9 | CASSHWTGTERYGYTF | TGTGCCAGCAGCCATTGGACCGGGACAGAAAGATATGGCTACACCTTC
TRBD2 | TRBJ2-2 | NA | TRBV6-5 | CASSRSGGMAGELFF | TGTGCCAGCAGCCGTTCGGGGGGTATGGCCGGGGAGCTGTTTTTT
TRBD2 | TRBJ2-1 | once | TRBV11-2 | CASSFGLALYNEQFF | TGTGCCAGCAGCTTTGGACTAGCGCTTTACAATGAGCAGTTCTTC
NA | TRBJ1-1 | NA | TRBV5-5 | CASSPDGGLKAFF | TGTGCCAGCAGCCCCGACGGGGGGCTAAAGGCTTTCTTT
TRBD2 | TRBJ2-1 | NA | TRBV5-5 | CASSTAGTSGYNEQFF | TGTGCCAGCAGCACGGCCGGGACTAGCGGATACAATGAGCAGTTCTTC
NA | TRBJ2-1 | NA | TRBV19 | CASSLIQVIANEQFF | TGTGCCAGTAGCCTAATACAGGTCATCGCCAATGAGCAGTTCTTC
TRBD2 | TRBJ2-4 | NA | TRBV28 | CASGLAGEAKNIQYF | TGTGCCAGCGGACTAGCGGGAGAAGCCAAAAACATTCAGTACTTC
NA | TRBJ2-7 | NA | TRBV30 | CAWRWDMDGEQYF | TGTGCCTGGAGATGGGACATGGACGGCGAGCAGTACTTC
NA | TRBJ1-1 | few | TRBV4-2 | CASSPRGNTEAFF | TGTGCCAGCAGCCCCAGGGGTAACACTGAAGCTTTCTTT
TRBD2 | TRBJ2-5 | NA | TRBV5-5 | CASSFSGGARETQYF | TGTGCCAGCAGCTTTAGCGGGGGGGCCCGGGAGACCCAGTACTTC
TRBD2 | TRBJ2-1 | NA | TRBV30 | CAWSHGGSSYNEQFF | TGTGCCTGGAGTCATGGCGGGAGCTCCTACAATGAGCAGTTCTTC
TRBD1 | TRBJ1-5 | NA | TRBV4-2 | CASSHSGTGSNQPQHF | TGTGCCAGCAGCCATTCGGGGACAGGGAGCAATCAGCCCCAGCATTTT
NA | TRBJ2-1 | NA | TRBV19 | CASSILAAGPYNEQFF | TGTGCCAGTAGTATTTTAGCGGCAGGCCCCTACAATGAGCAGTTCTTC
NA | TRBJ2-5 | NA | TRBV5-1 | CASSLVQGRRFGQYF | TGCGCCAGCAGCTTGGTTCAGGGCCGCCGGTTTGGCCAGTACTTC
NA | TRBJ1-6 | NA | TRBV27 | CASSPSSYNSPLHF | TGTGCCAGCAGTCCGAGCTCCTATAATTCACCCCTCCACTTT
TRBD2 | TRBJ2-1 | NA | TRBV13 | CASTNYRAGEYNEQFF | TGTGCCAGCACCAACTATCGGGCGGGAGAATACAATGAGCAGTTCTTC
NA | TRBJ2-7 | NA | TRBV12-1 | CASSSEVMTYEQYF | TGTGCCAGCAGCTCTGAGGTCATGACCTACGAGCAGTACTTC
TRBD1 | TRBJ2-7 | NA | TRBV28 | CASIDDRDLYEQYF | TGTGCCAGTATAGATGACAGGGATTTATACGAGCAGTACTTC
TRBD2 | TRBJ2-3 | NA | TRBV25-1 | CASSGGTSETDTQYF | TGTGCCAGCAGTGGCGGGACTAGCGAAACAGATACGCAGTATTTT
TRBD1 | TRBJ2-7 | NA | TRBV19 | CATSSTGLYEQYF | TGTGCCACTAGCTCGACAGGGTTATACGAGCAGTACTTC